The 24 T cell receptor beta chains listed next were all sequenced from one sample in a study of cytomegalovirus exposure and HLA in healthy donors. PCR employed 60 Vbeta and 13 Jbeta primers. Profiled with immunoSEQ multiplex PCR; TCRdb holds only in-frame clones, not every one. The table lists 150,000 to 200,000 clones, approximately 80% of them singletons. The sequencing sample was made of PBMCs. These receptors were obtained from a female donor in good health and CMV-seronegative.

This rearrangement joins TRBV28 to TRBJ1-2; weak D call: TRBD1 (6 bases). Germline V gene data show CDR1 as MDHEN and CDR2 as SYDVKM. This CDR3 has 15 residues. V lost 7 bases to trimming and J lost 4 bases, with 19 bases between them. The CDR3: CASTVGRQALYGYTF. CDR3 sequence (DNA): TGTGCCAGCACCGTGGGGCGACAGGCGCTCTATGGCTACACCTTC.

V and J are TRBV19 and TRBJ1-5, with D unresolved. CDR1 is LNHDA and CDR2 is SQIVND in the germline V gene (reference sequence). Trimming left V 0 bases short and J 5 bases short, with 14 bases between. The CDR3 is made up of 16 amino acids. DNA for the CDR3: TGTGCCAGTAGTATAGATGAACGCCGGGAGTATCAGCCCCAGCATTTT. Translated: CASSIDERREYQPQHF.

The rearrangement links TRBV27 to TRBJ2-7; 9 nucleotides align to TRBD2. J was trimmed by 5 bases and V by 0 bases; bases with no gene match: 5. This CDR3 contains 15 residues. Germline V gene lookup returns CDR1 MNHEY and CDR2 SMNVEV (reference sequence). CDR3 nucleotides: TGTGCCAGCAGTTTATCGGGACTAGCCGGGGACGAGCAGTACTTC. Protein sequence: CASSLSGLAGDEQYF.

The V and J genes are TRBV7-2 and TRBJ2-3; 13 positions match TRBD2. V gave up 1 base and J gave up 3 bases; unmatched junction bases: 7. The CDR3 spans 18 residues. Germline CDR1 is SGHTA and CDR2 is FQGNSA. CDR3 bases: TGTGCCAGCAGCTTAGGAGGACTAGCGGGAGTAGGGACAGATACGCAGTATTTT. Translated: CASSLGGLAGVGTDTQYF.

The chain has TRBV5-1 and TRBJ1-1; D may be TRBD1 (6 bases). The CDR3 runs to 15 residues. Germline lookup yields CDR1 SGHRS and CDR2 YFSETQ. Trimming took off 4 bases at V and 1 base at J, with 14 bases between the two ends. The CDR3, as DNA: TGCGCCAGCAGCCTACATACAGGGTCGAACACTGAAGCTTTCTTT. Translated, it gives CASSLHTGSNTEAFF.

J is TRBJ2-7 and V is TRBV15, with 7 bases lining up with TRBD1. Trimming took 5 bases from V and 4 from J; bases not matched to a gene: 11. This CDR3 region has 15 residues. Germline V gene sequence: CDR1 LNHNV, CDR2 YYDKDF (reference sequence). CDR3 region: CATSGRQGLFYEQYF. In nucleotides, the CDR3 is TGTGCCACCAGCGGCCGACAGGGTTTGTTTTACGAGCAGTACTTC.

The chain links TRBV28 to TRBJ2-7, with D possibly TRBD1 on 5 matching bases. The CDR3 is made up of 13 amino acids. In germline, CDR1 is MDHEN, CDR2 SYDVKM. The V end was cut by 3 bases, the J end by 2 bases, with 8 bases between. CDR3 in amino acids: CASSFPGTYEQYF. CDR3 sequence (DNA): TGTGCCAGCAGTTTTCCAGGGACCTACGAGCAGTACTTC.

The chain joins TRBV9 to TRBJ2-3, with 10 bases identical to TRBD2. Germline V gene data show CDR1 as SGDLS and CDR2 as YYNGEE. After removal of 5 bases from V and 4 bases from J, the junction contained 10 bases not matched to a gene. This CDR3 has 16 amino acids. CDR3 in amino acids: CASSDQTSGWADTQYF. DNA for the CDR3: TGTGCCAGCAGTGATCAGACTAGCGGGTGGGCAGATACGCAGTATTTT.

The rearrangement uses TRBV2 and TRBJ1-2; 7 bases are shared with TRBD1. The CDR3 totals 16 residues. Germline CDR1 reads SNHLY; CDR2 reads FYNNEI. Trimming took 7 bases from V and 4 from J; bases not matched to a gene: 15. The CDR3 reads CASTEGAGGFFYGYTF. The CDR3 bases are TGTGCCAGCACCGAGGGTGCAGGGGGATTTTTCTATGGCTACACCTTC.

The chain recombines TRBV5-1 with TRBJ1-6, with 7 bases aligning to TRBD1. Germline CDR1 and CDR2: SGHRS and YFSETQ. This CDR3 spans 21 amino acids. V shed 4 bases, J shed 0 bases, and the junction held 19 bases outside the gene matches. DNA for the CDR3: TGCGCCAGCAGCCCCATCTTGACAGGGCCGGGCTCGAGCTCCTATAATTCACCCCTCCACTTT. Its translation is CASSPILTGPGSSSYNSPLHF.

This clone was observed once. This rearrangement joins TRBV23-1 to TRBJ1-1; D is perhaps TRBD1 (6 bases). TRBV23-1 is annotated as an ORF whose role is uncertain. CDR3 length: 15 residues. V gave up 1 base and J gave up 2 bases, with 11 bases separating them. The CDR3 loop reads CASSQLRGGNTEAFF. In nucleotides, the CDR3 is TGCGCCAGCAGTCAATTAAGGGGGGGTAACACTGAAGCTTTCTTT.

The J gene is TRBJ2-7, the V gene TRBV29-1, with unresolved D. V was shortened by 1 base and J by 2 bases, with 6 bases between the two germline ends. The V gene's germline CDR1 is SQVTM and CDR2 ANQGSEA. The CDR3 runs 12 residues. The CDR3 loop reads CSVEGQAYEQYF. The DNA of the CDR3 is TGCAGCGTTGAAGGGCAGGCCTACGAGCAGTACTTC.

This clone appeared once. This rearrangement joins TRBV4-2 to TRBJ2-1; D is perhaps TRBD2 (6 bases). The V and J ends lost 6 bases and 2 bases respectively, with 14 bases between them. Germline assignment: CDR1 LGHNA and CDR2 YNFKEQ. The length of the CDR3 is 15 residues. Written as DNA, the CDR3 is TGTGCCAGCAGGCCGAATAGCGGAACCTACAATGAGCAGTTCTTC. Translated, it gives CASRPNSGTYNEQFF.

This clone has only a few counts. This rearrangement joins TRBV4-1 to TRBJ1-1; 9 nucleotides line up with TRBD1. The CDR3 has 16 residues. V trimming: 1 base; J trimming: 5 bases; junction bases outside the gene matches: 8. CDR1 MGHRA and CDR2 YSYEKL come from the germline V gene. The CDR3 is CASSQVQTGGWTEAFF. The DNA of the CDR3 is TGCGCCAGCAGCCAAGTTCAGACAGGGGGGTGGACTGAAGCTTTCTTT.

As DNA, the CDR3 is TGTGCCAGCAGTTTCCCCACATTTCCGAACACTGAAGCTTTCTTT. It encodes CASSFPTFPNTEAFF. This chain connects TRBV28 to TRBJ1-1; D is undetermined. The CDR3 totals 15 residues. Germline CDR1 reads MDHEN; CDR2 reads SYDVKM. Trimming took 3 bases from V and 1 from J, leaving 12 bases between them. The full variable domain, completed using reference TRBV28 and TRBJ1-1, is DVKVTQSSRYLVKRTGEKVFLECVQDMDHENMFWYRQDPGLGLRLIYFSYDVKMKEKGDIPEGYSVSREKKERFSLILESASTNQTSMYLCASSFPTFPNTEAFFGQGTRLTVV.

The chain couples TRBV27 to TRBJ2-2; 9 bases are shared with TRBD2. CDR1 and CDR2 (germline): MNHEY, SMNVEV (reference sequence). This CDR3 region has 16 residues. The V and J ends lost 5 bases and 0 bases, in that order; junction bases with no gene match: 4. CDR3 residues: CASSLLAGSNTGELFF. CDR3 coding DNA: TGTGCCAGCAGTCTGCTAGCGGGGTCGAACACCGGGGAGCTGTTTTTT.

V is TRBV12-5 and J is TRBJ2-5; TRBD2 matches at 11 bases. Germline assignment: CDR1 LGHNT and CDR2 FRNRAP. CDR3 size: 16 residues. The V segment lost 1 base and the J segment 2 bases; nucleotides outside the gene matches: 3. The CDR3 spells CASGLGLAGRQETQYF. Here the CDR3 DNA reads TGTGCTAGTGGTTTGGGACTAGCGGGGAGACAAGAGACCCAGTACTTC.

The chain is built from TRBV7-3 and TRBJ1-2; 7 nucleotides agree with TRBD1. Germline V gene data show CDR1 as SGHTA and CDR2 as FQGTGA. V lost 5 bases and J lost 3; bases outside the gene matches: 6. The CDR3 covers 14 residues. The CDR3, as DNA: TGTGCCAGCAGCCAAGGGGGCGCAGACTATGGCTACACCTTC. Its translation is CASSQGGADYGYTF.

The chain is built from TRBV25-1 and TRBJ1-1; D is perhaps TRBD1 (6 bases). Germline lookup yields CDR1 MGHDK and CDR2 SYGVNS. Trimming removed 7 bases from V and 8 bases from J, with 14 bases in between. The CDR3 length is 12 residues. The DNA of the CDR3 is TGTGCCAGCAACACAGGGCAAGCAGAAGCTTTCTTT. It yields the protein CASNTGQAEAFF.

The gene calls are TRBV9 and TRBJ2-7, with 12 bases matching TRBD2. Germline V CDR1 and CDR2: SGDLS, YYNGEE. The CDR3 totals 16 residues. The junction had 9 bases not matched to a gene; V was cut back by 3 bases and J by 5 bases. The CDR3 spells CASSASTSGRGHEQYF. CDR3 coding DNA: TGTGCCAGCAGCGCCTCGACTAGCGGGAGAGGTCACGAGCAGTACTTC.

The chain uses TRBV5-4 and TRBJ2-5; the D gene is possibly TRBD2 (5 bases). The ends were cut back, 1 base at V and 5 bases at J, with 9 bases in the middle. The CDR3 sequence is 13 residues long. CDR1 SGHNT and CDR2 YYREEE come from the germline V gene (reference sequence). The CDR3 DNA is TGTGCCAGCAGCTTGCCCGGGGAGGAGACCCAGTACTTC. Residues: CASSLPGEETQYF.

The V call is TRBV11-1, the J call TRBJ2-3; D might be TRBD2 (6 bases). The germline gives CDR1 SGHAT, CDR2 FQDESV (reference sequence). Trimming pared 6 bases from V and 1 base from J, leaving 14 bases between. The CDR3 consists of 15 residues. The CDR3 bases are TGTGCCAGCAGACCGACTAGTGGCCGCACAGATACGCAGTATTTT. Its translation is CASRPTSGRTDTQYF.

This chain connects TRBV6-1 to TRBJ1-4, with 9 bases lining up with TRBD1. The CDR3 has 15 amino acids. The junction had 2 bases not matched to a gene; V was cut back by 2 bases and J by 4 bases. Looked up from germline, CDR1 is MNHNS and CDR2 is SASEGT. Here the CDR3 reads CASSESGQGNEKLFF. The CDR3 DNA follows: TGTGCCAGCAGTGAATCGGGACAGGGTAATGAAAAACTGTTTTTT.

V gene TRBV4-1 combines with J gene TRBJ2-1; 9 positions match TRBD2. J lost 5 bases, V lost 3 bases, and 11 bases had no gene match. CDR1 and CDR2 from the germline V gene are MGHRA and YSYEKL. The CDR3 runs 17 residues. This CDR3 reads CASSHPLGAGGDNEQFF. CDR3 in DNA: TGCGCCAGCAGCCATCCGCTGGGGGCGGGGGGGGACAATGAGCAGTTCTTC.